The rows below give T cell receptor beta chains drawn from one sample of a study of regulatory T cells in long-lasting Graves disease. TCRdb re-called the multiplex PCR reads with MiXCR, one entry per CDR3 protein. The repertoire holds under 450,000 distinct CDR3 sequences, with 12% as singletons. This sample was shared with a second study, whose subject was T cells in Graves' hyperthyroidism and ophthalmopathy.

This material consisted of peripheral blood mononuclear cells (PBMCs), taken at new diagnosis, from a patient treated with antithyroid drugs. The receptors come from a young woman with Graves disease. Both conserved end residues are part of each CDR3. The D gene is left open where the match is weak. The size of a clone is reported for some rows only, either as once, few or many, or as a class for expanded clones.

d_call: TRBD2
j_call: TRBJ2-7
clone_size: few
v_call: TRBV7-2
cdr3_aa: CASSLVGYGTSGRFSYEQYF
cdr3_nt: TGTGCCAGCAGCTTAGTTGGCTACGGGACTAGCGGGAGGTTTTCCTACGAGCAGTACTTC

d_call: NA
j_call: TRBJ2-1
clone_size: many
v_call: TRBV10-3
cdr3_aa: CAISDVSGNNEQFF
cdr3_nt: TGTGCCATCAGTGACGTGAGCGGAAACAATGAGCAGTTCTTC

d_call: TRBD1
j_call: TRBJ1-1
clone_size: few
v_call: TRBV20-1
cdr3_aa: CSASPTGTGTEAFF
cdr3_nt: TGCAGTGCCTCCCCGACAGGGACGGGTACTGAAGCTTTCTTT

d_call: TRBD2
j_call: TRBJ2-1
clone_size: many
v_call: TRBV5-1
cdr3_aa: CASSLVSLLAGVDNEQFF
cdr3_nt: TGCGCCAGCAGCTTGGTTTCTCTACTAGCGGGAGTTGACAATGAGCAGTTCTTC

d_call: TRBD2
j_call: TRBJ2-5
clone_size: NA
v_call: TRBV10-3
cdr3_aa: CAISESRGTSGIQQETQYF
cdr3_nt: TGTGCCATCAGTGAGTCGCGAGGGACTAGCGGGATCCAACAAGAGACCCAGTACTTC

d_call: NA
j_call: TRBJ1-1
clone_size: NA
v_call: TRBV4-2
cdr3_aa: CAGSQRLPGGTEAFF
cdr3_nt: TGTGCCGGCAGCCAAAGGTTGCCTGGGGGCACTGAAGCTTTCTTT

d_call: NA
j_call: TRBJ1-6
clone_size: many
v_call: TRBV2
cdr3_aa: CASTGGTPGNSPLHF
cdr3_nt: TGTGCCAGCACCGGAGGGACTCCCGGGAATTCACCCCTCCACTTT

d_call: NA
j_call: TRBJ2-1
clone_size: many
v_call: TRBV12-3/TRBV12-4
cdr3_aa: CASSPGIGSYNEQFF
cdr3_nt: TGTGCCAGCAGTCCGGGGATAGGGTCCTACAATGAGCAGTTCTTC

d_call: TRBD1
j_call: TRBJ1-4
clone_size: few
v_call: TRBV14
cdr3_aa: CASSPIWGQEKLFF
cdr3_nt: TGTGCCAGCAGCCCGATTTGGGGACAGGAAAAACTGTTTTTT

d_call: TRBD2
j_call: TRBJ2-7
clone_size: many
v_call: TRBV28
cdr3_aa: CASTTSGPYEQYF
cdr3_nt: TGTGCCAGCACCACTAGCGGTCCCTACGAGCAGTACTTC

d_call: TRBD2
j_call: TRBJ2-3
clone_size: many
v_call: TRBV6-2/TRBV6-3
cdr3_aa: CASSYGLAASGTQYF
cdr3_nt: TGTGCCAGCAGTTATGGTCTAGCGGCGAGCGGTACGCAGTATTTT

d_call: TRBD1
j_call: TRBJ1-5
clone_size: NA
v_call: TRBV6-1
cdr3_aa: CASRAHGQGGNQPQHF
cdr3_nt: TGTGCCAGCAGGGCTCATGGACAGGGCGGGAATCAGCCCCAGCATTTT

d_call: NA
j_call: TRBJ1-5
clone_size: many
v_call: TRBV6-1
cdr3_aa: CASTFTVRDPYSNQPQHF
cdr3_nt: TGTGCCAGCACCTTCACCGTCAGGGATCCCTATAGCAATCAGCCCCAGCATTTT

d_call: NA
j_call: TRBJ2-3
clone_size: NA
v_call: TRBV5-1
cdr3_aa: CASSPDRPGDTDTQYF
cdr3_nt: TGCGCCAGCAGCCCAGACAGGCCTGGGGACACAGATACGCAGTATTTT

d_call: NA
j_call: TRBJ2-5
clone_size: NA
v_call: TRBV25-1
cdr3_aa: CASSELRGVRETQYF
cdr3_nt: TGTGCCAGCAGTGAACTCAGGGGGGTTCGGGAGACCCAGTACTTC

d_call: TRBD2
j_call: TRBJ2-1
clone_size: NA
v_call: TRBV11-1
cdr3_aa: CASSGRDYASEQFF
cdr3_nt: TGTGCCAGCAGCGGCCGGGACTACGCGTCTGAGCAGTTCTTC

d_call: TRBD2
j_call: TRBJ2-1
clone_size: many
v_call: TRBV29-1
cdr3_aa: CSVEDPAGVEYNEQFF
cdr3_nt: TGCAGCGTTGAAGATCCGGCGGGAGTGGAGTACAATGAGCAGTTCTTC

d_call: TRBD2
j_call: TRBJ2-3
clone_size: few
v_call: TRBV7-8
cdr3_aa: CASSLPRGGCGDTQYF
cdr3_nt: TGTGCCAGCAGTTTACCTCGGGGGGGCTGCGGAGATACGCAGTATTTT

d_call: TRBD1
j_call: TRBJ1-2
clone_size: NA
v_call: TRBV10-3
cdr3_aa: CAISGWGQGGGYGYTF
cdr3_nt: TGTGCCATCAGTGGATGGGGACAGGGCGGAGGCTATGGCTACACCTTC

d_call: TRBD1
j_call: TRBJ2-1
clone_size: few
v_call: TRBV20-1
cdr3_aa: CSARARQGHRNEQFF
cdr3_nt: TGCAGTGCCAGAGCCAGACAGGGGCACAGGAATGAGCAGTTCTTC

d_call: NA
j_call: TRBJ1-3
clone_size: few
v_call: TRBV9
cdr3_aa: CASSVRARNSGNTIYF
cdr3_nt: TGTGCCAGCAGCGTAAGGGCCAGGAACTCTGGAAACACCATATATTTT

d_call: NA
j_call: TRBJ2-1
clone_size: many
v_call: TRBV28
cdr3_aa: CASSPPGGREQFF
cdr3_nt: TGTGCCAGCAGTCCCCCCGGAGGGCGAGAGCAGTTCTTC

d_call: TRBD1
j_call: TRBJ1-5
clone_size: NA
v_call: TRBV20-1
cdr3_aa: CSADRGLDQPQHF
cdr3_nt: TGCAGTGCCGACAGGGGGCTAGATCAGCCCCAGCATTTT

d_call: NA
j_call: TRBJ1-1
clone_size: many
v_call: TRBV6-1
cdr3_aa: CASHRNTEAFF
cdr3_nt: TGTGCCAGTCACAGGAACACTGAAGCTTTCTTT

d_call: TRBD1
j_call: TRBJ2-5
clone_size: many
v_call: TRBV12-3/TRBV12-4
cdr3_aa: CASSPSHWTGRIYF
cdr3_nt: TGTGCCAGCAGTCCCTCCCACTGGACAGGCCGAATCTACTTC

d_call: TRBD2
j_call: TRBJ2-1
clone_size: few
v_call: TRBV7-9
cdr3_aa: CASSLGLAGGSGEQFF
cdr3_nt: TGTGCCAGCAGCTTAGGACTAGCGGGAGGTTCCGGTGAGCAGTTCTTC

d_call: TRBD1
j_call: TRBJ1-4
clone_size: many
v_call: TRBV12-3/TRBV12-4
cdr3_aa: CASSSSGQPTNEKLFF
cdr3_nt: TGTGCCAGCAGTTCATCGGGACAGCCAACTAATGAAAAACTGTTTTTT

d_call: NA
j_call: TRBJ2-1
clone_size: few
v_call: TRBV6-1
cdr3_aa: CASTNGGNEQFF
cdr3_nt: TGTGCCAGCACCAACGGGGGTAATGAGCAGTTCTTC

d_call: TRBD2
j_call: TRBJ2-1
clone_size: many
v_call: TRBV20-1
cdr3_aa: CSARDWTSGGSEQFF
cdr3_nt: TGCAGTGCTAGAGACTGGACTAGCGGGGGGTCTGAGCAGTTCTTC

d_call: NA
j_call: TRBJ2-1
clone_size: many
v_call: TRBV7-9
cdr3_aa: CASSFDGGHEQFF
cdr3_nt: TGTGCCAGCAGCTTTGATGGGGGCCATGAGCAGTTCTTC

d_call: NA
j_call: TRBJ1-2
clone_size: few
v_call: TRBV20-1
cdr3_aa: CSARESGMNYGYTF
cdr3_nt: TGCAGTGCTAGAGAATCAGGGATGAACTATGGCTACACCTTC

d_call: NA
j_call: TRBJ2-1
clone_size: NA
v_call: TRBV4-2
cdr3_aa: CASSPGGGAPNEQFF
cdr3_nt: TGTGCCAGCAGCCCAGGAGGGGGCGCGCCCAATGAGCAGTTCTTC

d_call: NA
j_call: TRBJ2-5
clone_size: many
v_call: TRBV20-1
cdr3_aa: CSARDRVVQETQYF
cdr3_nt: TGCAGTGCTAGAGATCGGGTAGTCCAAGAGACCCAGTACTTC

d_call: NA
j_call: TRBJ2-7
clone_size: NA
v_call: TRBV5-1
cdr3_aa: CASSFTGRDEQYF
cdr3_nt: TGCGCCAGCAGCTTTACAGGGCGGGACGAGCAGTACTTC

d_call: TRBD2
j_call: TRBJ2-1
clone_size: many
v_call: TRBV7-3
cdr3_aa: CASSLSRDYFQFF
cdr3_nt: TGTGCCAGCAGCTTATCCCGGGACTACTTTCAGTTCTTC

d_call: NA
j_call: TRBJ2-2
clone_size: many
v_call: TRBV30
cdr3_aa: CAGSQGGNTGELFF
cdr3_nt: TGTGCCGGATCGCAGGGAGGGAACACCGGGGAGCTGTTTTTT

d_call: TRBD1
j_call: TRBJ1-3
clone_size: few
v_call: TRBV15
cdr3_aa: CATKGGGTGSGNTIYF
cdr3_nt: TGTGCCACCAAGGGTGGTGGGACAGGTTCTGGAAACACCATATATTTT

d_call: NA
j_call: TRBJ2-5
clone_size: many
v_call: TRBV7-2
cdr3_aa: CASSASRGAQETQYF
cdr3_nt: TGTGCCAGCAGCGCCTCTAGGGGAGCTCAGGAGACCCAGTACTTC

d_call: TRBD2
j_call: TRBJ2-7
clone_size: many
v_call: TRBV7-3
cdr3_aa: CASSSLVAGATRSTTYEQYF
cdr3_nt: TGTGCCAGCAGCTCCCTAGTGGCGGGAGCCACGAGGTCAACTACCTACGAGCAGTACTTC

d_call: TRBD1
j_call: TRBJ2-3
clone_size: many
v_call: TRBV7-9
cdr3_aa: CASSIGWTGGGDTQYF
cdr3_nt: TGTGCCAGCAGCATCGGATGGACAGGGGGCGGAGATACGCAGTATTTT

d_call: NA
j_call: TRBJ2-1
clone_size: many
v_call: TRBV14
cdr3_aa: CASSPIRIRDNEQFF
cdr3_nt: TGTGCCAGCAGCCCCATCCGGATTCGGGACAATGAGCAGTTCTTC

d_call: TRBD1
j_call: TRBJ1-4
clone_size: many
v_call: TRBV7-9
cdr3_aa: CASSFGQGGDEKLFF
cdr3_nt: TGTGCCAGCAGCTTTGGACAGGGGGGAGATGAAAAACTGTTTTTT

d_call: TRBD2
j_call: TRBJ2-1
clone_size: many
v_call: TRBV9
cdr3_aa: CASSGDAGGRVGEQFF
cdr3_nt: TGTGCCAGCAGCGGGGACGCGGGGGGGCGCGTGGGTGAGCAGTTCTTC

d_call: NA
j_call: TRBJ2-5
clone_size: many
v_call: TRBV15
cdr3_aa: CATSRLDPWETQYF
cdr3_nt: TGTGCCACCAGCAGATTAGACCCGTGGGAGACCCAGTACTTC

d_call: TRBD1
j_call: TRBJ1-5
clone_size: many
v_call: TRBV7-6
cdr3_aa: CASSTGTGGRSNQPQHF
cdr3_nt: TGTGCCAGCAGCACTGGGACAGGGGGAAGAAGCAATCAGCCCCAGCATTTT

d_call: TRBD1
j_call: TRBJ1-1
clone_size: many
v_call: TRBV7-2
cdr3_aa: CASSSSGGYTEAFF
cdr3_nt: TGTGCCAGCAGCTCCTCAGGGGGCTACACTGAAGCTTTCTTT

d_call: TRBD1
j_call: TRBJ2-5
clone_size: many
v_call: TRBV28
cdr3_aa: CATGGTAANQETQYF
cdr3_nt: TGTGCCACAGGTGGGACAGCGGCAAACCAAGAGACCCAGTACTTC

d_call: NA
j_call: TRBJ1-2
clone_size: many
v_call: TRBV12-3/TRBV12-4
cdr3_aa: CASSFWESNYGYTF
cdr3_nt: TGTGCCAGCAGTTTTTGGGAATCTAACTATGGCTACACCTTC

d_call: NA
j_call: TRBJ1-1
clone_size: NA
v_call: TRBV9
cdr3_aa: CASTVGRLPNTEAFF
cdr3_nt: TGTGCCAGCACCGTTGGGAGACTCCCTAACACTGAAGCTTTCTTT

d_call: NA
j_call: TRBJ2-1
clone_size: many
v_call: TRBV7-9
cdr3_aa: CASSLPRDTTYNEQFF
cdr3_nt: TGTGCCAGCAGCTTACCCCGGGACACCACCTACAATGAGCAGTTCTTC

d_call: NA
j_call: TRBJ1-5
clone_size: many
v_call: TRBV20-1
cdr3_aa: CSARRGAGNQPQHF
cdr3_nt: TGCAGTGCAAGAAGGGGAGCTGGCAATCAGCCCCAGCATTTT

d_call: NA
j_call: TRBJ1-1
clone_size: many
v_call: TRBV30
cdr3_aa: CAWSVGSPNTEAFF
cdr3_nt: TGTGCCTGGAGTGTGGGCAGTCCGAACACTGAAGCTTTCTTT

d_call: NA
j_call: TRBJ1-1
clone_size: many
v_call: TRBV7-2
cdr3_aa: CASSQRRNEAFF
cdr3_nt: TGTGCCAGCAGCCAACGACGGAATGAAGCTTTCTTT

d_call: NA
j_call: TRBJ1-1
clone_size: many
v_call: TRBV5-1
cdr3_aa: CASSLAPEDTEAFF
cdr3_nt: TGCGCCAGCAGCTTGGCTCCCGAGGACACTGAAGCTTTCTTT

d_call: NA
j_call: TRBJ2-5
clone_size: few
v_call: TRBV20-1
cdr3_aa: CSAAGHQETQYF
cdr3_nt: TGCAGTGCGGCGGGCCACCAAGAGACCCAGTACTTC